This T cell receptor beta chain was obtained from a study of T cells in Graves' hyperthyroidism and ophthalmopathy (dated by TCRdb to between 2019 and 2020). In terms of the full investigation: Peripheral blood samples were taken at initial diagnosis, before any treatment was given. To identify distinguishing TCR V-J signatures, a discovery cohort of about 95 patients was used, comprising 43 with Graves' ophthalmopathy and some 57 with stable Graves' hyperthyroidism. Prospective prediction of ophthalmopathy was tested in an independent validation cohort consisting of 18 to 20 hyperthyroidism patients and around 16 patients who later progressed to ophthalmopathy. For training and testing, the roughly 97 patients in the discovery cohort were randomly divided in a 7:3 ratio. The study also compared thyroid tissue and blood T-cell repertoires from about 6 Graves' hyperthyroidism patients. After sampling, hyperthyroidism patients received methimazole starting at 30 mg daily, and ophthalmopathy patients received high-dose intravenous methylprednisolone. TCR Vbeta CDR3 sequencing of approximately 140 peripheral blood samples (approximately 44 ophthalmopathy, around 80 hyperthyroidism and roughly 17 progressor patients) is reported in the paper. The paper as a whole reports these results and caveats: No statistical method was used to fix the sample size in advance, and group allocation was not hidden from the investigators. Most expanded thyroid clonotypes (frequency above 0.001) were also found in blood, which suggests that blood repertoires may mirror thyroid immune responses. In validation, progression to ophthalmopathy was predicted by the model with roughly 71% sensitivity and roughly 76% specificity, a median of roughly six months before onset. In cross-validation, a model built on a 13 V-J signature told ophthalmopathy apart from stable hyperthyroidism with approximately 90% sensitivity and approximately 81% specificity, and in testing the same model reached 80%/75%.

After removal of 0 bases from V and 7 bases from J, the junction retains 15 bases not matched to a gene. The germline V gene (reference sequence) gives CDR1 as LNHNV and CDR2 as YYDKDF. The CDR3 contains 19 residues, cysteine and phenylalanine counted. The sequence is cut down to CDR3 DNA, 57 bases in frame from base 1. TCR beta CDR3 regions were amplified from RNA transcripts. The first round of RT-PCR for the TCR CDR3 was performed with the HTBI primer set and the Qiagen OneStep RT-PCR kit. A second multiplex PCR round built the libraries, followed by size selection and purification. Sequencing of the libraries was done on an Illumina HiSeq2000 using paired-end 100 bp reads. Under the source paper's analysis protocol: SOAPnuke was used to process the raw data, removing reads that contained adapters or uncalled bases, had a mean Phred below 15, or lacked an exact match to the constant primer or identifier. High-quality paired reads were merged using COPE v1.2.5, and each unique nucleotide sequence was defined as a clonotype. MiTCR v1.1 was used to align the clonotypes against IMGT TRBV, TRBD and TRBJ reference segments. Analysis was restricted to V-J combinations with a frequency above 0.0001, which covered 99.2% of repertoires. The TCS score was defined as F50 (clonal expansion) divided by E x V (chaos), with BLOSUM62-based TCRdist calculated between CDR3 peptides within each V-J. Welch's t-statistics and random forest reduced some 510 V-J features to 13, which were used in a naive Bayes classifier (R e1071). TCRdb trimmed the raw reads at Q25, called clones with MiXCR and kept productive beta chains. Entries that share a CDR3 protein sequence are merged under the most common genes and DNA. TCRdb, not the original authors, processed these V and J calls. The sample table contains a few hundred thousand distinct CDR3 sequences; only one count was recorded for approximately 14% of them. The ten top clones hold roughly 7.4% of the sample.

A patient counted as having stable Graves' hyperthyroidism if no progression to ophthalmopathy occurred over 18 months of follow-up. Hyperthyroidism patients were newly diagnosed, had a disease duration of under 2 months, and were aged 18 to 65 years. Patients with uncontrolled infections, other autoimmune diseases, pregnancy or lactation were excluded. Clinical symptoms, serum thyroxine and TRAb, thyroid ultrasound, and orbital computed tomography formed the basis for the diagnoses. Ficoll-Paque density gradient centrifugation was used to isolate PBMCs from around 10 ml of fresh peripheral blood. Total RNA was extracted using Trizol reagent, and RNA quality was assessed on an Agilent 2100 Bioanalyzer. This clonotype appeared many times. The antigen it recognizes is unknown. One base away there is no much larger clone; base qualities are not given.

The sample comprised blood. The TCR was taken from a woman between 18 and 29 years old with Graves' hyperthyroidism. The chain uses TRBV15 and TRBJ2-4; TRBD1 lines up with 10 middle nucleotides. The DNA sequence reads TGTGCCACCAGCAGAGATAGGGGGACAGGGGTCCTAGGAGGGAACATTCAGTACTTC. It is translated as CATSRDRGTGVLGGNIQYF.